The clone carrying this T cell receptor (beta chain) has a single count. Antigen specificity is unknown. Germline assignment: CDR1 SGHRS and CDR2 YFSETQ. This CDR3 region has 13 residues. J was trimmed by 6 bases and V by 0 bases; bases with no gene match: 3. This table comes from immunoSEQ multiplex PCR, and its TCRdb copy is limited to in-frame clones, with some not included. The data contain tens of thousands of clones, around nine tenths of them singletons. This entry belongs to a study of OX40 agonist ivuxolimab in advanced cancers. At the level of the study: Patients with prior anti-PD-1, anti-PD-L1 or anti-CTLA-4 therapy were eligible; about 41% had some. Findings and limits, study-wide: More expanded clones were seen, on average, in CD8+ T cells than in CD4+. Clonal expansion was among the lowest in partial responders at 0.1-3.0 mg/kg, especially CD8+. Doses of 0.1 to 3.0 mg/kg were accompanied by clonal expansion of CD4+ and CD8+ blood T cells by week 6.

This chain links TRBV5-1 with TRBJ2-7; 7 positions agree with TRBD1. The sequence came from an adult with an advanced solid tumor such as melanoma, head and neck, liver or kidney cancer. The sample here was CD4+ or CD8+ T cells sorted from blood, taken in a trial of the OX40 agonist ivuxolimab. The CDR3 region is CASSLGQGREQYF. The CDR3 DNA reads as TGCGCCAGCAGCTTGGGACAGGGTCGCGAGCAGTACTTC.